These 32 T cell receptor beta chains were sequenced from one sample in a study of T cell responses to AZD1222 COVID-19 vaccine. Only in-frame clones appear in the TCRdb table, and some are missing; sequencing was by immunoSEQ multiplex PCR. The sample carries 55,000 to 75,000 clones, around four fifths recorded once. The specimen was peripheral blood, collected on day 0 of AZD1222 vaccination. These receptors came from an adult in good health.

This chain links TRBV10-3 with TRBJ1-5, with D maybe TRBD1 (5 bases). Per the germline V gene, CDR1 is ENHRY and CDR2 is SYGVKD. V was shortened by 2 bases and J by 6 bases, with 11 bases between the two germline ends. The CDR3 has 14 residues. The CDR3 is CAISERRGSQPQHF. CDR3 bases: TGTGCCATCAGTGAGAGGAGGGGATCTCAGCCCCAGCATTTT.

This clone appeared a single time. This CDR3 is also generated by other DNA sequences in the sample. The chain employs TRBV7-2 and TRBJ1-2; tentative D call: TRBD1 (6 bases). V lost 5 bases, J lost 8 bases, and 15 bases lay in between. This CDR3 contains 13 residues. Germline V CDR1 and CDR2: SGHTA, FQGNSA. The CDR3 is CASSKQGGGGYTF. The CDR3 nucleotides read TGTGCCAGCAGCAAGCAGGGAGGGGGGGGCTACACCTTC.

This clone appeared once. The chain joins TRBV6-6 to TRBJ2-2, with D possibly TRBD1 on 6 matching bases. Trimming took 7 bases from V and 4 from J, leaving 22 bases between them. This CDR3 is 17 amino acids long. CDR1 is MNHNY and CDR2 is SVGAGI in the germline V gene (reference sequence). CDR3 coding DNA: TGTGCCAGCATTCGAGGGGCAGGGGTTGGGAGCACCGGGGAGCTGTTTTTT. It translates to CASIRGAGVGSTGELFF.

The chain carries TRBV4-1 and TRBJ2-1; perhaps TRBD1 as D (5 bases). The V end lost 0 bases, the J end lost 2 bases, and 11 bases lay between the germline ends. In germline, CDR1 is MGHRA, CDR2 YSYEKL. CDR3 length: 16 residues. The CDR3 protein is CASSQEETVAYNEQFF. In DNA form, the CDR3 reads TGCGCCAGCAGCCAAGAGGAGACAGTGGCCTACAATGAGCAGTTCTTC.

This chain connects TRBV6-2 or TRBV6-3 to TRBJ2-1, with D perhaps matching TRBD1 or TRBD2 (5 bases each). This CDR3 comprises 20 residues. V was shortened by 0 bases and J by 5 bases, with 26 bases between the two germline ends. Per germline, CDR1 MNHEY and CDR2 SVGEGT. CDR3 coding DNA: TGTGCCAGCAGTTACTCGCCAATATCGAGACGAGGGGATTTCCACAATGAGCAGTTCTTC. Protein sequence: CASSYSPISRRGDFHNEQFF.

Here the CDR3 reads CASSSRAGGPSGTQYF. CDR3 DNA: TGTGCCAGCAGTTCCCGAGCGGGGGGGCCGTCCGGTACGCAGTATTTT. This chain links TRBV27 with TRBJ2-3; 10 bases match TRBD2. This CDR3 comprises 16 residues. Germline V gene data show CDR1 as MNHEY and CDR2 as SMNVEV (reference sequence). V lost 4 bases to trimming and J lost 8 bases; unmatched junction nucleotides: 12.

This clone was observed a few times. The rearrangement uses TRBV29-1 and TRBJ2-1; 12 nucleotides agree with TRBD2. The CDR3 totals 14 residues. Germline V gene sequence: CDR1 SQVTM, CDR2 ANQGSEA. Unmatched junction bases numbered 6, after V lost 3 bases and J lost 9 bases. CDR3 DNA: TGCAGCGTTGACGCTAGCGGGGGGGCCGGTGAGCAGTTCTTC. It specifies CSVDASGGAGEQFF.

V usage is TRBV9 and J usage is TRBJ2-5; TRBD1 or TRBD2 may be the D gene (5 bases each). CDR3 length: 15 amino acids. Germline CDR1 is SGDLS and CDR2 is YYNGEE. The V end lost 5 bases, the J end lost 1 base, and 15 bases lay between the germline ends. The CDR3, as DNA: TGTGCCAGCAGTAGGGACCCTCAACCCCAAGAGACCCAGTACTTC. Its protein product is CASSRDPQPQETQYF.

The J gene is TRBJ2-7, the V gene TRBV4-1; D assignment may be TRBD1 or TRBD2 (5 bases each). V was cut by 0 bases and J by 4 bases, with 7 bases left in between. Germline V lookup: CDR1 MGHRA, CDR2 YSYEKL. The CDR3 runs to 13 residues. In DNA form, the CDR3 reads TGCGCCAGCAGCCAAGAGTGGGGGTACGAGCAGTACTTC. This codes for CASSQEWGYEQYF.

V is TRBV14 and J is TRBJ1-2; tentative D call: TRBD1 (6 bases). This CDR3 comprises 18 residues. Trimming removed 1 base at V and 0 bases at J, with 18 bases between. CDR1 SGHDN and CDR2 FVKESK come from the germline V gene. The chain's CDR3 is CASSQVPWRTAPNYGYTF. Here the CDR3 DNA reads TGTGCCAGCAGCCAAGTTCCCTGGAGGACAGCTCCTAACTATGGCTACACCTTC.

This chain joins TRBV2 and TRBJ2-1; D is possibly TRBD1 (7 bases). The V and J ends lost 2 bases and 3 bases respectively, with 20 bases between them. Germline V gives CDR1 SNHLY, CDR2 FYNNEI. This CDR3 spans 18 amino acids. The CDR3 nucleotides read TGTGCCAGCAGTGAAATACCGGGCAACCAGGGGGGCTACAATGAGCAGTTCTTC. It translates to CASSEIPGNQGGYNEQFF.

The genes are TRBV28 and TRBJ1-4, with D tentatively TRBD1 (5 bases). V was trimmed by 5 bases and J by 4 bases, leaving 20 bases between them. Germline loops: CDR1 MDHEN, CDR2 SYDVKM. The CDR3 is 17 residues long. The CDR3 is CASSPLHLLGGNEKLFF. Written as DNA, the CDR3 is TGTGCCAGCAGTCCTCTACATCTCCTCGGGGGTAATGAAAAACTGTTTTTT.

The CDR3 DNA reads as TGCAGCGTTACAGGGAAAGCTAACTATGGCTACACCTTC. This sequence encodes CSVTGKANYGYTF. The V gene is TRBV29-1, the J gene TRBJ1-2, with a possible D match to TRBD1 (6 bases). The V end lost 5 bases, the J end lost 0 bases, and 10 bases lay between the germline ends. Germline values: CDR1 SQVTM, CDR2 ANQGSEA. The CDR3 is 13 amino acids.

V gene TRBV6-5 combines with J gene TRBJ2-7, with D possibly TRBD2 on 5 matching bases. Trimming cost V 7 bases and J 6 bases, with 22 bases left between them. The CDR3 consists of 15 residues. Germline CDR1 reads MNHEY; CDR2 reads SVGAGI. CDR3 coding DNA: TGTGCCAGCAATCACCGGGCTAGCTCGGTGGGCGAGCAGTACTTC. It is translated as CASNHRASSVGEQYF.

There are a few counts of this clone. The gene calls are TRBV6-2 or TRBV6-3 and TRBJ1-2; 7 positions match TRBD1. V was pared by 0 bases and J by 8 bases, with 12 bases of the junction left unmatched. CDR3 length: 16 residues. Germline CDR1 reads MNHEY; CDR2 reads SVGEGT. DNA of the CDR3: TGTGCCAGCAGTTACTCGTCGCGGGACAGTATCGGGGGCTACACCTTC. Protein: CASSYSSRDSIGGYTF.

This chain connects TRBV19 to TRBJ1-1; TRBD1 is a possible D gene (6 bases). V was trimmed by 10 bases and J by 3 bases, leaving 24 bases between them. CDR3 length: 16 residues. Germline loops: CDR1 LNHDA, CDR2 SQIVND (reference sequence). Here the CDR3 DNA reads TGTGCCACCTCGTCGCCGAGGGGGATTTTGGACACTGAAGCTTTCTTT. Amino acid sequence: CATSSPRGILDTEAFF.

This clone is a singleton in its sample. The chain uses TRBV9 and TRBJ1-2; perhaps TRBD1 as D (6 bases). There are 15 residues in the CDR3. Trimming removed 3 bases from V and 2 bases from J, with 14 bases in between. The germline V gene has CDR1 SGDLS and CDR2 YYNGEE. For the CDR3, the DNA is TGTGCCAGCAGCGCAAGACAGGACAGCAACTATGGCTACACCTTC. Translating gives CASSARQDSNYGYTF.

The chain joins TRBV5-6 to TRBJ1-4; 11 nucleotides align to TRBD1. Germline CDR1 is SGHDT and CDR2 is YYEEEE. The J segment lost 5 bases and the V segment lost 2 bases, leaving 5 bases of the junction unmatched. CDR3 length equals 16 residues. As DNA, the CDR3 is TGTGCCAGCAGCTTCACCGGGACAGGGGGGAATGAAAAACTGTTTTTT. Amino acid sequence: CASSFTGTGGNEKLFF.

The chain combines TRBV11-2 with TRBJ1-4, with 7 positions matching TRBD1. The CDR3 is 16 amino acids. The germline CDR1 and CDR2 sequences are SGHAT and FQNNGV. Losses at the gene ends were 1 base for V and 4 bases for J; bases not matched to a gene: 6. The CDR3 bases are TGTGCCAGCAGCTTAGGTTCGGGGACAGTTAATGAAAAACTGTTTTTT. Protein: CASSLGSGTVNEKLFF.

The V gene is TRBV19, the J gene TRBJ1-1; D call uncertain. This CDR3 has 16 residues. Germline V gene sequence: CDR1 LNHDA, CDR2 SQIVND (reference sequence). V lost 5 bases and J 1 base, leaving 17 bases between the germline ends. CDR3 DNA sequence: TGTGCCAGTAGTTTGAGGATCGCCCCTGGGAACACTGAAGCTTTCTTT. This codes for CASSLRIAPGNTEAFF. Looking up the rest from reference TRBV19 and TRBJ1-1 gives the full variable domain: DGGITQSPKYLFRKEGQNVTLSCEQNLNHDAMYWYRQDPGQGLRLIYYSQIVNDFQKGDIAEGYSVSREKKESFPLTVTSAQKNPTAFYLCASSLRIAPGNTEAFFGQGTRLTVV.

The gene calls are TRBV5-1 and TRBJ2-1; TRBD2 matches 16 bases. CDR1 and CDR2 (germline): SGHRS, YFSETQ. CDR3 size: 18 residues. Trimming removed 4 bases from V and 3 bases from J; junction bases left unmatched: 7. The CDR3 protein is CASSTGTSGGAFYNEQFF. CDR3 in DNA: TGCGCCAGCAGCACCGGGACTAGCGGGGGGGCTTTCTACAATGAGCAGTTCTTC.

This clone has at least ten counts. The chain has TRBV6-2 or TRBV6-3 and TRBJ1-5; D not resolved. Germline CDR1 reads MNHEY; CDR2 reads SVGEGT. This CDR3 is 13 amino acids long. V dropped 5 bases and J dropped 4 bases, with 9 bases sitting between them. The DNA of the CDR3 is TGTGCCAGCAGTAGGTGGCAGAATCAGCCCCAGCATTTT. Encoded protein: CASSRWQNQPQHF.

CDR3 sequence reads: CASSLAGGSGNTIYF. CDR3 sequence (DNA): TGCGCCAGCAGCTTGGCAGGGGGCTCTGGAAACACCATATATTTT. V is TRBV5-1 and J is TRBJ1-3; 7 nucleotides match TRBD1. Germline values: CDR1 SGHRS, CDR2 YFSETQ. Trimming removed 0 bases from V and 0 bases from J; junction bases left unmatched: 0. This CDR3 contains 15 residues.

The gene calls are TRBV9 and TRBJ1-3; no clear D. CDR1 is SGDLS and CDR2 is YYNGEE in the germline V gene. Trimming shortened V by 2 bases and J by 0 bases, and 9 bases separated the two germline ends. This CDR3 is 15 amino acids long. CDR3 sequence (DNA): TGTGCCAGCAGCGTGGACGTTTCCTCTGGAAACACCATATATTTT. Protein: CASSVDVSSGNTIYF.

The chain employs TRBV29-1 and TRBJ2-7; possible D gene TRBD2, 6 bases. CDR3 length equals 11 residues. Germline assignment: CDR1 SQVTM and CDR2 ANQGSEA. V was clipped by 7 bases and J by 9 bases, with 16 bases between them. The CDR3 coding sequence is TGCAGCGCCTCGGAGGGGATAGGGCAGTACTTC. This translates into CSASEGIGQYF.

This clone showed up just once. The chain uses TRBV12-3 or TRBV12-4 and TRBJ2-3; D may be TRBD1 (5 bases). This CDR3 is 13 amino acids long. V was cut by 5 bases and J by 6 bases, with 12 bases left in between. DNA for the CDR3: TGTGCCAGCAGTCTCCAGGGTTTTGATACGCAGTATTTT. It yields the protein CASSLQGFDTQYF.

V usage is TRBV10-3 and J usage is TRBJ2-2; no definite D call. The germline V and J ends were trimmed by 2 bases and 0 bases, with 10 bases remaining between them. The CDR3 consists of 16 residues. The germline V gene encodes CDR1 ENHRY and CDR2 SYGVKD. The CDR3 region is CAISEDQPPNTGELFF. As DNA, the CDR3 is TGTGCCATCAGTGAGGACCAACCCCCGAACACCGGGGAGCTGTTTTTT.

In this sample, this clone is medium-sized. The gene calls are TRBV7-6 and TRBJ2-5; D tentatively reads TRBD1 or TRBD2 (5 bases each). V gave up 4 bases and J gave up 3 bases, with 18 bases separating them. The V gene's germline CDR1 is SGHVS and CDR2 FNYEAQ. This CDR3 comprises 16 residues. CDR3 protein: CASSSPQPGRKETQYF. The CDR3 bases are TGTGCCAGCAGCTCCCCACAACCGGGACGGAAAGAGACCCAGTACTTC.

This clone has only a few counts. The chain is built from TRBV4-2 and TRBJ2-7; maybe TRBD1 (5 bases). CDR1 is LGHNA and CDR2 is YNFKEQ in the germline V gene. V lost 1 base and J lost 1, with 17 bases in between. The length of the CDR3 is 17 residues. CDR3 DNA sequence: TGTGCCAGCAGCCAAGGTGGGCAGGGCGAACCTTCCTACGAGCAGTACTTC. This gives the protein CASSQGGQGEPSYEQYF.

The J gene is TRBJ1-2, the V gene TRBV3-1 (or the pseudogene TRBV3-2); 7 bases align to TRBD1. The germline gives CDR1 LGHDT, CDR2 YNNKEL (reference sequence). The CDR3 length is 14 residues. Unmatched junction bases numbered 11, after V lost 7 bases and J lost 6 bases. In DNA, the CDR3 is TGTGCCAGCACCCCTCGGAGGGGGCAACATGGCTACACCTTC. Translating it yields CASTPRRGQHGYTF.

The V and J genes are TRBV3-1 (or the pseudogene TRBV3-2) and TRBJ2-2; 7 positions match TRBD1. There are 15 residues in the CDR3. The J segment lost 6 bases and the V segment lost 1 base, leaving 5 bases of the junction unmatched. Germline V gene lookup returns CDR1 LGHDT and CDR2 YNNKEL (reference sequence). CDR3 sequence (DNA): TGTGCCAGCAGCCAAGTCACAGGGGCCGCCGGGGAGCTGTTTTTT. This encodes CASSQVTGAAGELFF.

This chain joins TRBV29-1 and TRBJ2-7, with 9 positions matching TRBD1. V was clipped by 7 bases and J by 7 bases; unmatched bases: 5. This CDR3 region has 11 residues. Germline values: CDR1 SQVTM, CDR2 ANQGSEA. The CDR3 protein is CSGGTGQEQYF. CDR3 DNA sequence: TGCAGCGGCGGGACAGGGCAGGAGCAGTACTTC.